Presented here are 3 T cell receptor beta chains from one specimen sequenced in a study of blood T cell repertoires in COVID-19 (dated by TCRdb to the early 2020s). The library was produced with the immunoSEQ multiplex PCR assay. This is the immuneACCESS table as TCRdb keeps it, with only in-frame sequences that have V and J called. A part of the clones is gone; compared with another copy, unresolved V genes explain less than half, and the rest is unexplained. The sample includes about 150,000 clones, with around 74% observed a single time. Roughly 3.6% of the sample is taken by the ten largest. The sample consisted of peripheral blood. The receptors come from a woman of 80 years or more with acute or convalescent COVID-19.

This chain joins TRBV6-1 and TRBJ2-2; 7 bases map to TRBD2. The CDR3 is 16 amino acids. Unmatched junction bases numbered 9, after V lost 4 bases and J lost 4 bases. CDR1 and CDR2 from the germline V gene are MNHNS and SASEGT. As DNA, the CDR3 is TGTGCCAGCAGTGCGGGGGGTCAGTACACCACCGGGGAGCTGTTTTTT. It yields the protein CASSAGGQYTTGELFF.

The rearrangement uses TRBV5-1 and TRBJ1-2, with TRBD1 matching over 8 bases. The CDR3 loop spans 14 amino acids. Trimming cost V 4 bases and J 7 bases; bases outside gene matches: 9. Germline V lookup: CDR1 SGHRS, CDR2 YFSETQ. The CDR3 region has the DNA TGCGCCAGCAGCAGAACGGACAGGGAAGGTGGCTACACCTTC. Amino acid sequence: CASSRTDREGGYTF.

The chain is built from TRBV7-2 and TRBJ1-2, with TRBD1 identical over 12 bases. This CDR3 region has 16 residues. The trim removed 1 base at V and 2 bases at J, leaving 2 bases unmatched. The germline V gene encodes CDR1 SGHTA and CDR2 FQGNSA. The CDR3 spells CASSLGGTGGNYGYTF. The CDR3 DNA sequence: TGTGCCAGCAGCTTAGGGGGGACAGGGGGCAACTATGGCTACACCTTC.